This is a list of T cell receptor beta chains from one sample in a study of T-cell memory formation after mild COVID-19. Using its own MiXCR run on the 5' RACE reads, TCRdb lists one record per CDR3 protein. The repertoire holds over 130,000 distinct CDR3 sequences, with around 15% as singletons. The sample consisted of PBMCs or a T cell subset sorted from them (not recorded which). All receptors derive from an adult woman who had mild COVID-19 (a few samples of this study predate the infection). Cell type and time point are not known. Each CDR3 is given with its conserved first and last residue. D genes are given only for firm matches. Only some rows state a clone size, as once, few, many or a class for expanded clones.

cdr3_aa: CASSSGVSQGAAEAFF
cdr3_nt: TGTGCCAGCAGCTCAGGAGTTTCTCAGGGGGCCGCTGAAGCTTTCTTT
v_call: TRBV7-6
d_call: TRBD1
clone_size: .
j_call: TRBJ1-1

cdr3_aa: CASSPTGISSYEQYF
cdr3_nt: TGTGCCAGCAGCCCAACCGGGATCAGCTCCTACGAGCAGTACTTC
v_call: TRBV6-6
d_call: .
clone_size: .
j_call: TRBJ2-7

cdr3_aa: CSARAFGLGTEAFF
cdr3_nt: TGCAGTGCTAGAGCCTTCGGCCTAGGGACTGAAGCTTTCTTT
v_call: TRBV20-1
d_call: .
clone_size: .
j_call: TRBJ1-1

cdr3_aa: CASSVGDQTDTQYF
cdr3_nt: TGTGCCAGCAGCGTAGGAGACCAAACAGATACGCAGTATTTT
v_call: TRBV6-5
d_call: .
clone_size: .
j_call: TRBJ2-3

cdr3_aa: CASSPGLAGGYQETQYF
cdr3_nt: TGTGCCAGCAGCCCGGGACTAGCGGGGGGTTACCAAGAGACCCAGTACTTC
v_call: TRBV7-9
d_call: TRBD2
clone_size: .
j_call: TRBJ2-5

cdr3_aa: CASSQGTDMNTEAFF
cdr3_nt: TGTGCCAGCAGCCAGGGGACTGACATGAACACTGAAGCTTTCTTT
v_call: TRBV3-1
d_call: .
clone_size: many
j_call: TRBJ1-1

cdr3_aa: CASSPPIQETQYF
cdr3_nt: TGTGCCAGCTCACCACCGATCCAAGAGACCCAGTACTTC
v_call: TRBV18
d_call: .
clone_size: .
j_call: TRBJ2-5

cdr3_aa: CASRPLASTGELFF
cdr3_nt: TGTGCCAGCAGGCCATTAGCGAGCACCGGGGAGCTGTTTTTT
v_call: TRBV7-6
d_call: .
clone_size: .
j_call: TRBJ2-2

cdr3_aa: CASSLWDGAYEQYF
cdr3_nt: TGCGCCAGCAGCTTGTGGGACGGCGCCTACGAGCAGTACTTC
v_call: TRBV5-1
d_call: .
clone_size: .
j_call: TRBJ2-7

cdr3_aa: CSTISGANTQYF
cdr3_nt: TGCAGCACAATCAGCGGGGCAAATACGCAGTATTTT
v_call: TRBV29-1
d_call: TRBD2
clone_size: .
j_call: TRBJ2-3

cdr3_aa: CASSLLGGLGQETQYF
cdr3_nt: TGTGCCAGCAGCTTATTGGGGGGTTTGGGACAAGAGACCCAGTACTTC
v_call: TRBV11-2
d_call: .
clone_size: .
j_call: TRBJ2-5

cdr3_aa: CASSAGTSGGYQETQYF
cdr3_nt: TGTGCCAGCAGCGCGGGGACTAGCGGGGGTTACCAAGAGACCCAGTACTTC
v_call: TRBV9
d_call: TRBD2
clone_size: .
j_call: TRBJ2-5

cdr3_aa: CASSSVMNTEAFF
cdr3_nt: TGTGCCAGCAGTTCGGTGATGAACACTGAAGCTTTCTTT
v_call: TRBV6-6
d_call: .
clone_size: few
j_call: TRBJ1-1

cdr3_aa: CAWSEAPTNEKLFF
cdr3_nt: TGTGCCTGGAGCGAGGCCCCGACTAATGAAAAACTGTTTTTT
v_call: TRBV30
d_call: .
clone_size: .
j_call: TRBJ1-4

cdr3_aa: CASSSGETGNYGYTF
cdr3_nt: TGTGCCAGCAGCTCAGGGGAGACAGGGAACTATGGCTACACCTTC
v_call: TRBV7-6
d_call: TRBD1
clone_size: .
j_call: TRBJ1-2

cdr3_aa: CASSSGLADTDTQYF
cdr3_nt: TGTGCCAGCAGCTCGGGACTAGCGGACACAGATACGCAGTATTTT
v_call: TRBV7-9
d_call: TRBD2
clone_size: many
j_call: TRBJ2-3

cdr3_aa: CASSLSMALADTQYF
cdr3_nt: TGTGCCAGCAGTTTATCGATGGCGCTAGCGGATACGCAGTATTTT
v_call: TRBV27
d_call: .
clone_size: few
j_call: TRBJ2-3

cdr3_aa: CASSPSWADEQYF
cdr3_nt: TGTGCCAGCAGCCCCTCATGGGCGGACGAGCAGTACTTC
v_call: TRBV7-9
d_call: .
clone_size: .
j_call: TRBJ2-7

cdr3_aa: CASSSFGGMNTEAFF
cdr3_nt: TGTGCCAGCAGTTCCTTCGGGGGGATGAACACTGAAGCTTTCTTT
v_call: TRBV27
d_call: .
clone_size: few
j_call: TRBJ1-1

cdr3_aa: CSAMGLAGETDTQYF
cdr3_nt: TGCAGTGCTATGGGACTAGCGGGAGAAACAGATACGCAGTATTTT
v_call: TRBV20-1
d_call: TRBD2
clone_size: few
j_call: TRBJ2-3

cdr3_aa: CASSLRTSRNTGELFF
cdr3_nt: TGCGCCAGCAGCTTGAGGACTAGCCGGAACACCGGGGAGCTGTTTTTT
v_call: TRBV5-1
d_call: TRBD2
clone_size: few
j_call: TRBJ2-2

cdr3_aa: CASSLVRGTGGGGYTF
cdr3_nt: TGTGCCAGCAGTCTCGTCCGCGGGACAGGGGGCGGTGGCTACACCTTC
v_call: TRBV2
d_call: TRBD1
clone_size: .
j_call: TRBJ1-2